This passage covers 11 T cell receptor beta chains from one sample sequenced in a study of blood T cell repertoires in COVID-19. The method was immunoSEQ multiplex PCR; TCRdb's version includes in-frame clones alone and lacks a portion of them. The sample lists around 300,000 clones, around 86% occurring once. The material sequenced was peripheral blood. These TCRs come from a woman in her twenties or thirties who had recovered from COVID-19.

With regard to this clone: Other DNA sequences of this sample code for an identical CDR3. The V and J genes are TRBV18 and TRBJ1-1; no clear D. The V end lost 6 bases, the J end lost 1 base, and 9 bases lay between the germline ends. The germline V gene has CDR1 KGHSH and CDR2 LQKENI. CDR3 length equals 13 residues. In DNA form, the CDR3 reads TGTGCCAGCTCGGCAGGTGAGAACACTGAAGCTTTCTTT. This codes for CASSAGENTEAFF.

The gene calls are TRBV4-1 and TRBJ2-7, with unresolved D. Germline lookup yields CDR1 MGHRA and CDR2 YSYEKL. There are 12 residues in the CDR3. Trimming left V 4 bases short and J 5 bases short, with 9 bases between. The CDR3 DNA reads TGCGCCAGCAGCCGGTCCGGAGACGAGCAGTACTTC. It encodes CASSRSGDEQYF.

The chain has TRBV3-1 (or the pseudogene TRBV3-2) and TRBJ2-7; 9 bases match TRBD1. Per germline, CDR1 LGHDT and CDR2 YNNKEL (reference sequence). The CDR3 covers 14 residues. The V and J ends lost 4 bases and 4 bases, in that order; junction bases with no gene match: 5. Here the CDR3 reads CASSPGTGIYEQYF. DNA for the CDR3: TGTGCCAGCAGCCCCGGGACAGGGATTTACGAGCAGTACTTC.

V is TRBV4-3 and J is TRBJ2-3; weak D call: TRBD1 (6 bases). This CDR3 contains 13 residues. Germline assignment: CDR1 LGHNA and CDR2 YSLEER. V lost 5 bases and J 6 bases, leaving 12 bases between the germline ends. CDR3 nucleotides: TGCGCCAGCAGCTTCAACAGGGACGATACGCAGTATTTT. Translating it yields CASSFNRDDTQYF.

CDR3 in amino acids: CASSNPPGRTEAFF. The CDR3 bases are TGTGCCAGCAGCAATCCCCCAGGGAGGACTGAAGCTTTCTTT. The gene calls are TRBV7-2 and TRBJ1-1, with D perhaps matching TRBD1 (5 bases). CDR3 length equals 14 residues. V was shortened by 5 bases and J by 5 bases, with 15 bases between the two germline ends. Germline loops: CDR1 SGHTA, CDR2 FQGNSA.

The gene calls are TRBV5-1 and TRBJ2-3; 7 bases match TRBD2. Per the germline V gene, CDR1 is SGHRS and CDR2 is YFSETQ. The V segment lost 0 bases and the J segment 11 bases; nucleotides outside the gene matches: 9. The CDR3 contains 14 residues. This CDR3 reads CASSLEASGLVQYF. The CDR3 DNA is TGCGCCAGCAGCTTGGAGGCTAGCGGTCTCGTGCAGTATTTT.

The CDR3 loop reads CASTLGVTEAFF. The CDR3 DNA follows: TGTGCCAGTACTCTCGGGGTCACTGAAGCTTTCTTT. This sequence joins TRBV19 and TRBJ1-1, with no clear D. The germline V gene encodes CDR1 LNHDA and CDR2 SQIVND (reference sequence). Trimming cost V 7 bases and J 4 bases, with 10 bases left between them. This CDR3 region has 12 residues.

The chain links TRBV5-5 to TRBJ2-2, with 11 bases aligning to TRBD1. Germline lookup yields CDR1 SGHKS and CDR2 YYEKEE (reference sequence). V shed 3 bases, J shed 5 bases, and the junction held 6 bases outside the gene matches. The CDR3 runs to 16 residues. The CDR3 nucleotides are TGTGCCAGCAGCTCGATCGGGACAGGGGGGACCGGGGAGCTGTTTTTT. It is translated as CASSSIGTGGTGELFF.

To note about this clone: A much larger clone sits a single nucleotide away, making a read error possible. V gene TRBV6-2 or TRBV6-3 combines with J gene TRBJ2-7; D is uncertain. This CDR3 has 11 amino acids. Per the germline V gene, CDR1 is MNHEY and CDR2 is SVGEGT. V was trimmed by 5 bases and J by 2 bases, leaving 4 bases between them. The CDR3 here is CASSQAYEQYF. The CDR3 region has the DNA TGTGCCAGCAGTCAGGCCTACGAGCAGTACTTC.

The V and J genes are TRBV24-1 and TRBJ1-1, with 8 bases that match TRBD1. V trimming: 0 bases; J trimming: 6 bases; junction bases outside the gene matches: 2. CDR3 length: 14 residues. Germline CDR1 KGHDR, CDR2 SFDVKD. CDR3 amino acids: CATSDLQQGAEAFF. The CDR3, as DNA: TGTGCCACCAGTGATTTGCAACAGGGGGCTGAAGCTTTCTTT.

The chain carries TRBV9 and TRBJ1-1; tentative D call: TRBD1 (6 bases). V was trimmed by 7 bases and J by 3 bases, leaving 19 bases between them. The CDR3 has 15 residues. Germline V lookup: CDR1 SGDLS, CDR2 YYNGEE. CDR3 in amino acids: CASSSIPGADTEAFF. CDR3 nucleotide sequence: TGTGCCAGCTCTTCTATCCCAGGGGCGGACACTGAAGCTTTCTTT. The whole variable domain, remainder taken from reference TRBV9 and TRBJ1-1, is DSGVTQTPKHLITATGQRVTLRCSPRSGDLSVYWYQQSLDQGLQFLIQYYNGEERAKGNILERFSAQQFPDLHSELNLSSLELGDSALYFCASSSIPGADTEAFFGQGTRLTVV.